The present T cell receptor beta chain was sequenced within a study of post-analysis software for immune sequencing data. Unique molecular identifiers were built into the TCR beta cDNA libraries. TCRdb reprocessed the PCR reads via MiXCR and lists one record per CDR3 protein. The data show about half a million distinct CDR3 sequences, over 35% seen once. Germline V lookup: CDR1 MDHEN, CDR2 SYDVKM. The CDR3 consists of 14 residues. Deletions cut 2 bases from V and 9 bases from J, with 14 bases between. General study points: The study found TRBV5-6, TRBV5-1 and TRBV20-1 among five or six TRBV segments more frequent in patients than controls.

In its sample, this clonotype was seen a few times. Its antigen is unknown. What was sequenced was blood. V gene TRBV28 combines with J gene TRBJ2-1; TRBD2 is a possible D gene (5 bases). The receptor was isolated from a girl under 18 with multiple sclerosis. DNA for the CDR3: TGTGCCAGCAGTTTAAGGATGGAGGACGCTGAGCAGTTCTTC. It codes for CASSLRMEDAEQFF. The full variable domain, rest sourced from reference TRBV28 and TRBJ2-1, is DVKVTQSSRYLVKRTGEKVFLECVQDMDHENMFWYRQDPGLGLRLIYFSYDVKMKEKGDIPEGYSVSREKKERFSLILESASTNQTSMYLCASSLRMEDAEQFFGPGTRLTVL.